A single T cell receptor beta chain is shown here with its context. Antigen specificity is unknown. This sample stems from a study of OX40 agonist ivuxolimab in advanced cancers. About the research overall: Enrollees could have had prior anti-PD-1, anti-PD-L1 or anti-CTLA-4 therapy, which about 40% had received.

Some clones are missing from TCRdb's copy, which holds only in-frame ones; the method was immunoSEQ multiplex PCR. The repertoire holds around 50,000 clones, with approximately 80% as singletons. Whole-study findings and limits: The 0.1-3.0 mg/kg partial responders had among the lowest clonal expansion. Clonal expansion from baseline to week 6 occurred in both CD4+ and CD8+ T cells.

The source is an adult with an advanced solid tumor such as melanoma, head and neck, liver or kidney cancer. The specimen was CD4+ or CD8+ T cells sorted from blood, collected in a trial of the OX40 agonist ivuxolimab.

CDR3 protein: CASSYRTGWLDEQYF. In DNA form, the CDR3 reads TGTGCCAGCAGCTATCGGACAGGATGGTTGGACGAGCAGTACTTC. The rearrangement links TRBV5-6 to TRBJ2-7; 7 nucleotides match TRBD1. Germline CDR1 and CDR2: SGHDT and YYEEEE. V lost 3 bases and J lost 5; bases outside the gene matches: 11. This CDR3 has 15 residues.